These T cell receptor beta chains were read from a single sample in a study of monozygotic twins with cystic fibrosis. The protocol was immunoSEQ multiplex PCR, while the TCRdb copy is restricted to in-frame clones and leaves out a portion. The table includes around 36,000 clones, just over 65% detected once. The sequencing input was blood. The receptors were sampled from a girl between 5 and 17 years old with cystic fibrosis. CDR3s include the opening cysteine and the closing phenylalanine or tryptophan. A D gene is named only where the DNA matches it firmly. Clone sizes are given selectively: once, few, many, or a class where the clone is expanded.

abundance	len	d_gene	j_gene	v_gene	CDR3aa	CDR3nt
-	15	-	TRBJ2-1	TRBV9	CASSPRASSYNEQFF	TGTGCCAGCAGCCCCAGGGCAAGCTCCTACAATGAGCAGTTCTTC
-	16	TRBD2	TRBJ2-2	TRBV7-6	CASSLQTSGTTGELFF	TGTGCCAGCAGCTTACAGACTAGCGGGACTACCGGGGAGCTGTTTTTT
once	15	TRBD1	TRBJ1-1	TRBV6-5	CASSYSGQGATEAFF	TGTGCCAGCAGTTACTCTGGCCAGGGGGCCACTGAAGCTTTCTTT
-	13	-	TRBJ1-4	TRBV6-1	CASSEERRFGLFF	TGTGCCAGCAGTGAAGAGAGAAGGTTTGGACTGTTTTTT
-	14	-	TRBJ1-3	TRBV9	CASSPLGSGNTIYF	TGTGCCAGCAGCCCCCTTGGCTCTGGAAACACCATATATTTT
-	14	TRBD1	TRBJ2-7	TRBV4-2	CASSQGTGAKEQYF	TGTGCCAGCAGCCAAGGGACAGGGGCGAAGGAGCAGTACTTC
-	14	-	TRBJ1-5	TRBV7-8	CASSLGQLNQPQHF	TGTGCCAGCAGCTTAGGTCAGCTAAATCAGCCCCAGCATTTT
-	18	TRBD1	TRBJ2-6	TRBV6-4	CASRMDRGPCSGANVLTF	TGTGCCAGCAGGATGGACAGGGGTCCCTGCTCTGGGGCCAACGTCCTGACTTTC
-	14	-	TRBJ1-1	TRBV30	CAWSVGAGNTEAFF	TGTGCCTGGAGTGTGGGGGCTGGGAACACTGAAGCTTTCTTT
once	15	TRBD1	TRBJ1-5	TRBV6-1	CASSEPGQGSQPQHF	TGTGCCAGCAGTGAACCGGGACAGGGGAGTCAGCCCCAGCATTTT
-	12	TRBD1	TRBJ2-7	TRBV19	CASSNRGNEQYF	TGTGCCAGTAGCAACAGGGGAAACGAGCAGTACTTC
few	15	-	TRBJ1-5	TRBV19	CASSASRVEVKPQHF	TGTGCCAGTAGTGCCTCGCGGGTCGAGGTCAAGCCCCAGCATTTT
-	16	TRBD1	TRBJ2-2	TRBV9	CASSGGRDRATGELFF	TGTGCCAGCAGCGGGGGGCGGGACAGGGCAACCGGGGAGCTGTTTTTT
once	14	-	TRBJ1-3	TRBV7-9	CASSPLGFGNTIYF	TGTGCCAGCAGCCCCCTAGGGTTCGGAAACACCATATATTTT
-	15	TRBD2	TRBJ2-7	TRBV7-2	CASSLPGLAFHEQYF	TGTGCCAGCAGCCTACCGGGACTAGCTTTCCACGAGCAGTACTTC
-	13	-	TRBJ1-2	TRBV5-1	CASSLTGMSGYTF	TGCGCCAGCAGCTTAACAGGAATGAGTGGCTACACCTTC
few	13	-	TRBJ1-2	TRBV19	CASSGGTFRGYTF	TGTGCCAGTAGTGGAGGGACATTTCGTGGCTACACCTTC
-	13	TRBD2	TRBJ2-1	TRBV2	CAGQTSGSNEQFF	TGTGCCGGCCAGACTAGCGGGAGCAATGAGCAGTTCTTC
-	15	TRBD2	TRBJ2-1	TRBV14	CANKRGLAGVREQFF	TGTGCCAACAAAAGGGGACTAGCGGGAGTAAGGGAGCAGTTCTTC
-	17	-	TRBJ2-1	TRBV4-3	CASSQDRRLASYNEQFF	TGCGCCAGCAGCCAAGATCGAAGGCTAGCGTCCTACAATGAGCAGTTCTTC
-	12	-	TRBJ2-5	TRBV9	CASSVDEETQYF	TGTGCCAGCAGCGTAGACGAGGAGACCCAGTACTTC
-	16	-	TRBJ1-5	TRBV30	CAWRGQLERVDQPQHF	TGTGCCTGGAGGGGGCAGTTGGAAAGGGTAGATCAGCCCCAGCATTTT
once	12	-	TRBJ2-7	TRBV29-1	CSVRATGNEQYF	TGCAGCGTTCGGGCAACGGGGAACGAGCAGTACTTC
-	18	-	TRBJ2-2	TRBV30	CAWSVRRSGEPPVGELFF	TGTGCCTGGAGTGTACGACGTTCGGGGGAGCCCCCGGTCGGGGAGCTGTTTTTT
-	17	TRBD2	TRBJ2-4	TRBV4-2	CASSQGLQDGGKNIQYF	TGTGCCAGCAGCCAGGGGTTACAGGACGGGGGGAAAAACATTCAGTACTTC
-	14	-	TRBJ1-5	TRBV7-6	CASSLEGQYQPQHF	TGTGCCAGCAGCTTAGAGGGGCAGTATCAGCCCCAGCATTTT
few	15	-	TRBJ1-5	TRBV4-1	CASSQGVQDNQPQHF	TGCGCCAGCAGCCAAGGGGTACAGGACAATCAGCCCCAGCATTTT
-	13	-	TRBJ2-7	TRBV14	CASSQVGTYEQYF	TGTGCCAGCAGCCAAGTAGGGACTTACGAGCAGTACTTC
few	12	-	TRBJ1-2	TRBV7-2	CASNRDLYGYTF	TGTGCCAGCAACAGAGATCTTTATGGCTACACCTTC
few	15	-	TRBJ1-2	TRBV21-1	CASSKSNGTDDGYTF	TGTGCCAGCAGCAAATCGAATGGGACAGACGATGGCTACACCTTC
-	15	-	TRBJ1-1	TRBV9	CASSPSGGKGTEAFF	TGTGCCAGCAGCCCAAGCGGCGGGAAGGGCACTGAAGCTTTCTTT
-	13	-	TRBJ2-1	TRBV2	CASSGDANNEQFF	TGTGCCAGCAGTGGCGACGCTAACAATGAGCAGTTCTTC
-	16	-	TRBJ2-5	TRBV5-4	CASSHPLEHGAETQYF	TGTGCCAGCAGCCACCCGCTAGAACACGGGGCAGAGACCCAGTACTTC
once	15	TRBD2	TRBJ2-2	TRBV7-2	CASSFNLAGGLKLFF	TGTGCCAGCAGCTTTAACTTAGCGGGAGGGCTTAAGCTGTTTTTT
few	14	TRBD2	TRBJ2-7	TRBV29-1	CSVEKASGTKEQYF	TGCAGCGTTGAAAAGGCTAGCGGGACGAAGGAGCAGTACTTC
-	15	TRBD1	TRBJ1-4	TRBV5-5	CASSLLTGINEKLFF	TGTGCCAGCAGCTTGCTGACAGGGATCAATGAAAAACTGTTTTTT
few	15	-	TRBJ1-5	TRBV28	CASSLFPERNQPQHF	TGTGCCAGCAGTTTGTTTCCAGAGAGGAATCAGCCCCAGCATTTT
-	15	-	TRBJ1-2	TRBV15	CATSRDGGFNYGYTF	TGTGCCACCAGCAGAGATGGCGGATTTAACTATGGCTACACCTTC
-	15	-	TRBJ2-5	TRBV7-8	CASSPPVSVPETQYF	TGTGCCAGCAGCCCTCCGGTGTCAGTCCCAGAGACCCAGTACTTC
-	15	TRBD2	TRBJ2-1	TRBV7-9	CASSLWAGGPSEQFF	TGTGCCAGCAGCTTATGGGCGGGAGGGCCGAGCGAGCAGTTCTTC
few	16	-	TRBJ1-1	TRBV11-2	CASSLMEWAGNTEAFF	TGTGCCAGCAGCTTAATGGAGTGGGCAGGAAACACTGAAGCTTTCTTT
-	13	-	TRBJ2-5	TRBV5-1	CASSLPPQETQYF	TGCGCCAGCAGCTTGCCACCACAAGAGACCCAGTACTTC
-	16	-	TRBJ2-3	TRBV18	CASSPFKGSGADTQYF	TGTGCCAGCTCACCATTTAAAGGGTCGGGCGCAGATACGCAGTATTTT
once	11	-	TRBJ2-5	TRBV7-9	CASSYQETQYF	TGTGCCAGCAGTTACCAAGAGACCCAGTACTTC
-	15	TRBD2	TRBJ2-7	TRBV7-2	CASSSGTSVAYEQYF	TGTGCCAGCAGCTCCGGGACTAGCGTCGCCTACGAGCAGTACTTC
few	14	-	TRBJ1-5	TRBV27	CASSLAGGNQPQHF	TGTGCCAGCAGTTTGGCAGGGGGCAATCAGCCCCAGCATTTT
-	14	TRBD2	TRBJ2-1	TRBV5-1	CASSSGTSFGEQFF	TGCGCCAGCAGTTCCGGGACTAGCTTCGGTGAGCAGTTCTTC
few	16	-	TRBJ2-6	TRBV7-2	CASSLGVGAGANVLTF	TGTGCCAGCAGCTTAGGCGTGGGAGCCGGGGCCAACGTCCTGACTTTC
once	16	-	TRBJ2-3	TRBV5-1	CASSLVTGTSTDTQYF	TGCGCCAGCAGCTTGGTGACCGGAACTAGCACAGATACGCAGTATTTT
few	15	TRBD1	TRBJ1-5	TRBV30	CAWSRGQGSNQPQHF	TGTGCCTGGAGTAGGGGACAGGGCAGCAATCAGCCCCAGCATTTT
-	16	-	TRBJ1-1	TRBV6-1	CASSEGWDIVSTEAFF	TGTGCCAGCAGTGAAGGCTGGGACATTGTTAGTACTGAAGCTTTCTTT
-	14	-	TRBJ1-2	TRBV7-2	CASSFTGKRDGYTF	TGTGCCAGCAGCTTCACAGGGAAAAGGGATGGCTACACCTTC
-	15	TRBD1	TRBJ2-7	TRBV7-9	CASSLGTGSKDEQYF	TGTGCCAGCAGCTTAGGGACAGGGAGTAAGGACGAGCAGTACTTC
-	14	-	TRBJ1-4	TRBV5-1	CASSFWGVSEKLFF	TGCGCCAGCAGCTTCTGGGGAGTGAGTGAAAAACTGTTTTTT
-	15	-	TRBJ1-1	TRBV5-1	CASSLTANQNTEAFF	TGCGCCAGCAGCTTGACAGCTAACCAGAACACTGAAGCTTTCTTT